These 14 T cell receptor beta chains came from one sample sequenced in a study of blood T cell repertoires in COVID-19. Produced via immunoSEQ multiplex PCR; TCRdb's table is partial and in-frame only. The sample lists roughly 250,000 clones; roughly 86% were seen once. Sequenced material: peripheral blood. The receptor set was obtained from a woman aged 45-59 years with acute or convalescent COVID-19.

This clone was recorded once. V is TRBV7-2 and J is TRBJ1-2, with TRBD1 matching over 9 bases. This CDR3 has 16 amino acids. With V trimmed by 1 base and J by 4 bases, 7 bases remained unmatched. The germline gives CDR1 SGHTA, CDR2 FQGNSA. CDR3 residues: CASSLVRTGDSYGYTF. The CDR3 region has the DNA TGTGCCAGCAGCTTAGTACGGACAGGGGACAGCTATGGCTACACCTTC.

Turning to this clone: In the same sample, other DNA sequences code for this CDR3. The chain combines TRBV19 with TRBJ2-7; 7 bases agree with TRBD1. Germline CDR1 LNHDA, CDR2 SQIVND (reference sequence). The CDR3 sequence is 14 residues long. Trimming cost V 5 bases and J 0 bases; bases outside gene matches: 4. The CDR3 DNA reads as TGTGCCAGTAGTCCAGGACAGGCCTCCTACGAGCAGTACTTC. It encodes CASSPGQASYEQYF.

V usage is TRBV5-3 and J usage is TRBJ2-1, with D perhaps TRBD2 (5 bases). TRBV5-3 is an ORF; its function is uncertain. Trimming removed 0 bases at V and 7 bases at J, with 20 bases between. This CDR3 is 17 amino acids long. The CDR3 protein is CARSLVASRSSGNEQFF. As DNA, the CDR3 is TGTGCCAGAAGCTTGGTAGCGTCCAGATCTTCGGGAAATGAGCAGTTCTTC.

The chain links TRBV7-9 to TRBJ1-1, with 10 bases identical to TRBD1. The junction had 18 bases not matched to a gene; V was cut back by 5 bases and J by 6 bases. In germline, CDR1 is SEHNR, CDR2 FQNEAQ (reference sequence). The CDR3 covers 18 residues. DNA for the CDR3: TGTGCCAGCAGCCATTACCCCCTGGGACAGGGGTTGATCCCTGAAGCTTTCTTT. Protein sequence: CASSHYPLGQGLIPEAFF. Complete variable domain (other parts from reference TRBV7-9 and TRBJ1-1): DTGVSQNPRHKITKRGQNVTFRCDPISEHNRLYWYRQTLGQGPEFLTYFQNEAQLEKSRLLSDRFSAERPKGSFSTLEIQRTEQGDSAMYLCASSHYPLGQGLIPEAFFGQGTRLTVV.

The J gene is TRBJ1-2, the V gene TRBV5-4; 12 positions match TRBD1. Looked up from germline, CDR1 is SGHNT and CDR2 is YYREEE (reference sequence). The CDR3 extends over 14 amino acids. V lost 4 bases, J lost 5 bases, and 3 bases stayed unmatched. In nucleotides, the CDR3 is TGTGCCAGCAGCGTGGGACAGGGGGCGTATGGCTACACCTTC. Residues: CASSVGQGAYGYTF.

The chain is built from TRBV6-5 and TRBJ1-5, with D unclear. There are 13 residues in the CDR3. V was shortened by 5 bases and J by 3 bases, with 8 bases between the two germline ends. Germline CDR1 and CDR2: MNHEY and SVGAGI. CDR3 DNA sequence: TGTGCCAGCAGTACAGCCCTCAATCAGCCCCAGCATTTT. This codes for CASSTALNQPQHF.

This rearrangement joins TRBV2 to TRBJ1-1, with 7 positions matching TRBD1. The CDR3 covers 16 residues. Germline CDR1 reads SNHLY; CDR2 reads FYNNEI. V lost 1 base, J lost 2 bases, and 7 bases stayed unmatched. Here the CDR3 reads CASSEGWGQRNTEAFF. The CDR3 coding sequence is TGTGCCAGCAGTGAAGGTTGGGGACAGCGTAACACTGAAGCTTTCTTT. The full variable domain, rest sourced from reference TRBV2 and TRBJ1-1, is EPEVTQTPSHQVTQMGQEVILRCVPISNHLYFYWYRQILGQKVEFLVSFYNNEISEKSEIFDDQFSVERPDGSNFTLKIRSTKLEDSAMYFCASSEGWGQRNTEAFFGQGTRLTVV.

The chain carries TRBV7-2 and TRBJ2-7; TRBD2 is a possible D gene (5 bases). This CDR3 spans 12 amino acids. The ends were cut back, 6 bases at V and 7 bases at J, with 13 bases in the middle. Germline-derived CDR1 and CDR2 are SGHTA and FQGNSA. The CDR3 DNA follows: TGTGCCAGCAGTTCTGACCGGAGGGAGCAGTACTTC. This gives the protein CASSSDRREQYF.

The rearrangement links TRBV2 to TRBJ2-1, with 8 bases fitting TRBD2. Germline V gene sequence: CDR1 SNHLY, CDR2 FYNNEI. Unmatched junction bases numbered 6, after V lost 6 bases and J lost 2 bases. This CDR3 has 15 residues. The chain's CDR3 is CASRPQRGTYNEQFF. CDR3 in DNA: TGTGCCAGCAGACCACAGCGGGGGACCTACAATGAGCAGTTCTTC.

This chain uses TRBV4-2 with TRBJ1-4, with 7 positions matching TRBD1. V dropped 4 bases and J dropped 0; count of bases not matched to a gene: 5. The CDR3 runs 16 residues. Germline lookup yields CDR1 LGHNA and CDR2 YNFKEQ. The CDR3 sequence is CASSRGTEATNEKLFF. DNA for the CDR3: TGTGCCAGCAGCCGCGGGACAGAGGCAACTAATGAAAAACTGTTTTTT.

The V and J genes are TRBV7-9 and TRBJ2-1; D ambiguous. Germline lookup yields CDR1 SEHNR and CDR2 FQNEAQ (reference sequence). This CDR3 comprises 12 residues. V was cut by 6 bases and J by 4 bases, with 7 bases left in between. The CDR3 loop reads CASRVGYNEQFF. For the CDR3, the DNA is TGTGCCAGCAGGGTCGGGTACAATGAGCAGTTCTTC.

In this sample, this clone turned up once. The chain joins TRBV24-1 to TRBJ1-5, with D possibly being TRBD1 (6 bases). Germline CDR1 KGHDR, CDR2 SFDVKD. The CDR3 contains 20 residues. Trimming pared 0 bases from V and 0 bases from J, leaving 20 bases between. The CDR3 DNA follows: TGTGCCACCAGTGATTTGCAAGTACAGGGATTAGCATATAGCAATCAGCCCCAGCATTTT. Translating it yields CATSDLQVQGLAYSNQPQHF.

This clone occurred once. This sequence joins TRBV7-2 and TRBJ1-1; D not certain. Trimming shortened V by 1 base and J by 0 bases, and 9 bases separated the two germline ends. Germline loops: CDR1 SGHTA, CDR2 FQGNSA. This CDR3 is built from 15 residues. The chain's CDR3 is CASSLVSGLNTEAFF. The CDR3 coding sequence is TGTGCCAGCAGCTTAGTGAGTGGTTTGAACACTGAAGCTTTCTTT.

V and J are TRBV7-3 and TRBJ2-1; 7 nucleotides align to TRBD2. The V and J ends lost 6 bases and 5 bases, in that order; junction bases with no gene match: 13. The germline V gene has CDR1 SGHTA and CDR2 FQGTGA. This CDR3 contains 16 residues. The CDR3 region has the DNA TGTGCCAGCAGTATAGGGGCCGGGCTAGCGGACAATGAGCAGTTCTTC. Protein: CASSIGAGLADNEQFF.